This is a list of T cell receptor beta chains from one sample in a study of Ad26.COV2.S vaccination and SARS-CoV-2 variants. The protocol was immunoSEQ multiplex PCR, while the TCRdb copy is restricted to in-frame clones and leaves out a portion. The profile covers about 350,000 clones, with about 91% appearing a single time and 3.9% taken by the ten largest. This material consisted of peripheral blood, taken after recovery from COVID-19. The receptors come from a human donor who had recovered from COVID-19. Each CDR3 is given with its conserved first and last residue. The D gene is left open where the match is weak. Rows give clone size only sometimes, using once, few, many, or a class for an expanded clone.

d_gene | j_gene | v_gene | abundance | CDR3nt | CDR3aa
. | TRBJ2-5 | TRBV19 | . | TGTGCCAGTAGTATAGAAGAGACCCAGTACTTC | CASSIEETQYF
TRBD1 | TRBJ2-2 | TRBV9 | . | TGTGCCAGCAGCGGCGGACAGGTAACCGGGGAGCTGTTTTTT | CASSGGQVTGELFF
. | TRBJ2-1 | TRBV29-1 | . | TGCAGCGCCGACCGGAAGGGCTACAATGAGCAGTTCTTC | CSADRKGYNEQFF
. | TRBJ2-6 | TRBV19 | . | TGTGCCAGTAGTAGATACAGGGTTTCTGGGGCCAACGTCCTGACTTTC | CASSRYRVSGANVLTF
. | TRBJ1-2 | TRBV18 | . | TGTGCCAGCTCGCCCATGGACCGAGATGGCTACACCTTC | CASSPMDRDGYTF
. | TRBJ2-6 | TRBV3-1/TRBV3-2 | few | TGTGCCAGCAGCCAAAGAGGGGCTGGGGCCAACGTCCTGACTTTC | CASSQRGAGANVLTF
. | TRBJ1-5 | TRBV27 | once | TGTGCCAGCAGTCCATACGCAGACGGGAGGAGCAATCAGCCCCAGCATTTT | CASSPYADGRSNQPQHF
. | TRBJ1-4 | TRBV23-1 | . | TGCGCCAGCAGTCAATCGGGATCTACAACTAATGAAAAACTGTTTTTT | CASSQSGSTTNEKLFF
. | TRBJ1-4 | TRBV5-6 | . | TGTGCCAGCAGCTTTGGGGAGAAGAAACTGTTTTTT | CASSFGEKKLFF
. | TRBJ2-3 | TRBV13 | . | TGTGCCAGCAGCTTAGTGTCGCTAGCCACAGATACGCAGTATTTT | CASSLVSLATDTQYF
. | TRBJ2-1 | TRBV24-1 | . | TGTGCCACCAGTGACTTGACTGATGAGCAGTTCTTC | CATSDLTDEQFF
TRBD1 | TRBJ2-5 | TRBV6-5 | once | TGTGCCAGCAGTTATGTACAGGGGGCGGGGGAGACCCAGTACTTC | CASSYVQGAGETQYF
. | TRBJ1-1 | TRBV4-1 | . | TGCGCCAGCAGCCAACCCGTACAGGGGAACACTGAAGCTTTCTTT | CASSQPVQGNTEAFF
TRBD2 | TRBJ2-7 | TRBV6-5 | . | TGTGCCAGCAGTTACTCCCTAGCGGGGGACCCCTACGAGCAGTACTTC | CASSYSLAGDPYEQYF
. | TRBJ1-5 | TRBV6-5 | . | TGTGCCAGCAGTTCGGATACCGCTGGGACTAATCAGCCCCAGCATTTT | CASSSDTAGTNQPQHF
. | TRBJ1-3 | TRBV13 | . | TGTGCCAGCAGCTTAGGGAGCGTCAGGGCGAACACCATATATTTT | CASSLGSVRANTIYF
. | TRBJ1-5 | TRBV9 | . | TGTGCCAGCAGCGCGGGATATGGTAGCAATCAGCCCCAGCATTTT | CASSAGYGSNQPQHF
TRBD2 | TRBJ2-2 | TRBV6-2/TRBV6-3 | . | TGTGCCAGCAGTTACAGGACTAGCGGGGGGGATCGAACCGGGGAGCTGTTTTTT | CASSYRTSGGDRTGELFF
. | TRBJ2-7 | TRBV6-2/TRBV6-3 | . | TGTGCCAGCAGCCTGTCCTACTACGAGCAGTACTTC | CASSLSYYEQYF
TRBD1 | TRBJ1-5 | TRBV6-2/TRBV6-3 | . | TGTGCCAGCAGTACTGGGACAGCCGGTCCGCCCCAGCATTTT | CASSTGTAGPPQHF
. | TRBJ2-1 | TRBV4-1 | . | TGCGCCAGCAGCCAAGATCTGGGGGTCAATGAGCAGTTCTTC | CASSQDLGVNEQFF
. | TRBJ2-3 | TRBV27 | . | TGTGCCAGCAGTCCCTCTTTAGATACGCAGTATTTT | CASSPSLDTQYF
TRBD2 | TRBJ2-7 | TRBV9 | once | TGTGCCAGCAGCCCTCGACTAGCGGGGACCTACGAGCAGTACTTC | CASSPRLAGTYEQYF
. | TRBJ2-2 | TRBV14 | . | TGTGCCAGCACCCAATCGGGCCTGACCGGGGAGCTGTTTTTT | CASTQSGLTGELFF
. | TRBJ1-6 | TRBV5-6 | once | TGTGCCAGCAGCCACCGTCCCGATGGGTCACCCCTCCACTTT | CASSHRPDGSPLHF
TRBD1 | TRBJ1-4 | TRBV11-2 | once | TGTGCCAGCAGCCAGGGACAGGGGAAGGAAAAACTGTTTTTT | CASSQGQGKEKLFF
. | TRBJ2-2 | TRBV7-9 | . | TGTGCCAGCAGCTTAAGCCAGGGTCCCGCCGGGAGCACCGGGGAGCTGTTTTTT | CASSLSQGPAGSTGELFF
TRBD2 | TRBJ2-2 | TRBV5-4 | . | TGTGCCAGCAGCTTCGGCGGGGGGGGGACCGGGGAGCTGTTTTTT | CASSFGGGGTGELFF
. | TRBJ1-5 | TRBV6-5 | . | TGTGCCAGCAAACCACTAGGAAATAGCAATCAGCCCCAGCATTTT | CASKPLGNSNQPQHF
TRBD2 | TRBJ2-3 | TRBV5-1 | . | TGCGCCAGCAGCTACTTAGCGGGGGGAGGTGAAGATACGCAGTATTTT | CASSYLAGGGEDTQYF
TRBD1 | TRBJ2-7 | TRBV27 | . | TGTGCCAGCAGTTTAGCGGGACAGGGGACCCACGAGCAGTACTTC | CASSLAGQGTHEQYF
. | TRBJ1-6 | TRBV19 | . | TGTGCCAGTAGTATGGGACTATCAGGTCTGACCGTAAGCTCCTATAATTCACCCCTCCACTTT | CASSMGLSGLTVSSYNSPLHF
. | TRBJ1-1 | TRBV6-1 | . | TGTGCCAGCAGTGACCCCCAGGGAAACACTGAAGCTTTCTTT | CASSDPQGNTEAFF
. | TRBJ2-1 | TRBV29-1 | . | TGCAGCGTTTGGTTCAGGCGCTACAATGAGCAGTTCTTC | CSVWFRRYNEQFF
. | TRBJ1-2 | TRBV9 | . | TGTGCCAGCAGCGTAGATCGGGCAGGTGGCTACACCTTC | CASSVDRAGGYTF
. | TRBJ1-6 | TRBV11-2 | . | TGTGCCAGCAGCTTAGTCCGCGGCCAGGGCCTTAATAATTCACCCCTCCACTTT | CASSLVRGQGLNNSPLHF
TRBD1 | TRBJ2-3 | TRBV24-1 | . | TGTGCCACCAGTGATAGTATCGGGACAGGGGGCATAGATACGCAGTATTTT | CATSDSIGTGGIDTQYF
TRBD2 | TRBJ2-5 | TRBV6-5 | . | TGTGCCAGCAGACCCTTAGCGGGCGCCCAAGAGACCCAGTACTTC | CASRPLAGAQETQYF
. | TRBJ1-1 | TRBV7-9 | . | TGTGCCAGCAGCTTAGGAGTGGGGCACACTGAAGCTTTCTTT | CASSLGVGHTEAFF
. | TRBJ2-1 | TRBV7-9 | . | TGTGCCAGCAGCTCCACTAGCTCTCCGAGGGAGGACAATGAGCAGTTCTTC | CASSSTSSPREDNEQFF
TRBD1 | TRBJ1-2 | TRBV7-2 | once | TGTGCCAGCAGCTCCCCCGACAGGGCAAACTATGGCTACACCTTC | CASSSPDRANYGYTF
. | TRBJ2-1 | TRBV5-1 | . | TGCGCCAGCAGCTTTGCCTACAATGAGCAGTTCTTC | CASSFAYNEQFF
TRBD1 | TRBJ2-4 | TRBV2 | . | TGTGCCAGCAGTGCAAACCGCCTTACCGGGACAGAGGTTAACATTCAGTACTTC | CASSANRLTGTEVNIQYF
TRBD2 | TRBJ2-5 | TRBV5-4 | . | TGTGCCAGCAGCTTGGCTAGCGGGGGGCCGGGGGAGACCCAGTACTTC | CASSLASGGPGETQYF
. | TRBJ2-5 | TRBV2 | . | TGTGCCAGCAGTGCAGGAACGACAGGAGAGACCCAGTACTTC | CASSAGTTGETQYF
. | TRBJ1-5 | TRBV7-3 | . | TGTGCCAGCAGCTTAACTAGCAATCAGCCCCAGCATTTT | CASSLTSNQPQHF
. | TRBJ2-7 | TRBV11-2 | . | TGTGCCAGCAGCTCCCTTATGGGCAGGGCCTACGAGCAGTACTTC | CASSSLMGRAYEQYF
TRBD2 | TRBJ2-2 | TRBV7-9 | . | TGTGCCAGCAGCTTAGGGACTAGCGGGGCGAACACCGGGGAGCTGTTTTTT | CASSLGTSGANTGELFF